This TCR beta chain came from a study of blood T cells in healthy people across ages. Findings and caveats of the study: A strong correlation was seen between TCR beta diversity and naive T cell percentage.

Every donor contributed roughly 11 milliliters of peripheral blood by blood draw. Per sample, extraction of total RNA gave at least 5 micrograms in every case. About this clonotype: Its specificity is not known.

Alongside a J-beta primer mix, a sample-barcoded 5' primer served in a second PCR lasting roughly 6 to 12 cycles. TCRdb processed the 5' RACE reads anew with MiXCR; each CDR3 protein has one entry. The table has about 1.1 million distinct CDR3 sequences, around two fifths seen once. The sequencing sample was made of blood. This sequence was found in a man younger than 30 in good health.

The CDR3 is CASSQTGLAGGSDTQYF. The DNA of the CDR3 is TGTGCCAGCAGCCAAACCGGACTAGCGGGGGGCTCAGATACGCAGTATTTT. The chain carries TRBV14 and TRBJ2-3; 14 bases match TRBD2. V was pared by 2 bases and J by 4 bases, with 5 bases of the junction left unmatched. Germline loops: CDR1 SGHDN, CDR2 FVKESK. The CDR3 is 17 residues long.